Listed here is a single T cell receptor (beta chain). This sample was included in a study of blood T cell repertoires in COVID-19. In germline, CDR1 is SGHRS, CDR2 YFSETQ. V was pared by 4 bases and J by 5 bases, with 3 bases of the junction left unmatched. This CDR3 spans 14 amino acids. Some clones are missing from TCRdb's copy, which holds only in-frame ones; the method was immunoSEQ multiplex PCR. The table lists 300,000 to 450,000 clones, roughly 87% of them singletons, with 3% to 4% in the top ten. The sequenced material came from peripheral blood. The V call is TRBV5-1, the J call TRBJ2-3; 11 bases match TRBD1. The sequence was obtained from a woman in her fifties or sixties with COVID-19, enrolled during active disease. CDR3 loop: CASSRDRGIDTQYF. The CDR3, as DNA: TGCGCCAGCAGCCGGGACAGGGGGATAGATACGCAGTATTTT.